Listed here are 30 T cell receptor beta chains from one sample, sequenced in a study of blood T cell repertoires in COVID-19. The table came from immunoSEQ multiplex PCR; TCRdb's copy has only in-frame clones and leaves some out. The sample shows a few hundred thousand clones, just over 85% of them seen only once. Sequences were obtained from PBMCs or T cells enriched from blood (not recorded which). The receptors here all came from a woman aged 50 to 65 with acute COVID-19.

J is TRBJ1-3 and V is TRBV29-1; 7 bases agree with TRBD1. CDR1 SQVTM and CDR2 ANQGSEA come from the germline V gene. This CDR3 has 13 amino acids. The ends lost 3 bases at V and 2 bases at J; junction bases unmatched: 1. DNA of the CDR3: TGCAGCGTTGAGAGGGGGCCTGGAAACACCATATATTTT. This sequence encodes CSVERGPGNTIYF.

This chain connects TRBV6-1 to TRBJ2-7; 9 nucleotides line up with TRBD1. Trimming at V came to 2 bases and at J to 2 bases, leaving 7 bases not matched to a gene. The CDR3 consists of 16 residues. Germline-derived CDR1 and CDR2 are MNHNS and SASEGT. CDR3 nucleotide sequence: TGTGCCAGCAGTGAAACGCCCGGACAGGGGCCCTACGAGCAGTACTTC. Encoded protein: CASSETPGQGPYEQYF.

V usage is TRBV2 and J usage is TRBJ2-1, with a weak D call TRBD2 (5 bases). The CDR3 is 12 amino acids. Per the germline V gene, CDR1 is SNHLY and CDR2 is FYNNEI. V lost 3 bases and J 11 bases, leaving 11 bases between the germline ends. The DNA for the CDR3 is TGTGCCAGCAGTGATTCGACTAAGAAGCAGTTCTTC. Protein product: CASSDSTKKQFF.

This sequence joins TRBV6-2 or TRBV6-3 and TRBJ2-3; D is unresolved. CDR3 length equals 14 residues. The germline CDR1 and CDR2 sequences are MNHEY and SVGEGT. V lost 8 bases and J 4 bases, leaving 16 bases between the germline ends. The CDR3 bases are TGTGCCAGCGGCCAGGAGTGGATATCAGATACGCAGTATTTT. This gives the protein CASGQEWISDTQYF.

This rearrangement joins TRBV7-2 to TRBJ2-1; 7 nucleotides line up with TRBD2. V lost 7 bases, J lost 0 bases, and 9 bases stayed unmatched. Germline CDR1 is SGHTA and CDR2 is FQGNSA. The CDR3 contains 16 residues. CDR3 nucleotide sequence: TGTGCCAGCACCCTCATGGGACTACGCTCCTACAATGAGCAGTTCTTC. This codes for CASTLMGLRSYNEQFF.

The chain couples TRBV2 to TRBJ1-4; D may be TRBD1 (5 bases). CDR1 is SNHLY, CDR2 FYNNEI, per germline. The CDR3 extends over 17 amino acids. The V and J ends lost 3 bases and 5 bases respectively, with 19 bases between them. The DNA of the CDR3 is TGTGCCAGCAGTGACGGGCAGGGTGTATTAGGAAATGAAAAACTGTTTTTT. Its protein product is CASSDGQGVLGNEKLFF.

This chain connects TRBV19 to TRBJ1-2; 7 bases agree with TRBD1. Germline loops: CDR1 LNHDA, CDR2 SQIVND (reference sequence). The CDR3 length is 13 residues. V lost 6 bases to trimming and J lost 6 bases; unmatched junction nucleotides: 7. The CDR3 here is CASRYGTENGYTF. The CDR3 bases are TGTGCCAGTAGATACGGGACAGAAAATGGCTACACCTTC.

This chain connects TRBV7-3 to TRBJ2-2; a possible D gene is TRBD1 (6 bases). The CDR3 runs 16 residues. Germline assignment: CDR1 SGHTA and CDR2 FQGTGA. Trimming removed 1 base at V and 3 bases at J, with 12 bases between. CDR3 in amino acids: CASSLNQGLDTGELFF. CDR3 coding DNA: TGTGCCAGCAGCTTAAATCAGGGGCTGGACACCGGGGAGCTGTTTTTT.

The chain employs TRBV27 and TRBJ2-5, with D unresolved. Germline CDR1 and CDR2: MNHEY and SMNVEV (reference sequence). Trimming left V 6 bases short and J 3 bases short, with 11 bases between. The CDR3 length is 13 residues. DNA for the CDR3: TGTGCCAGCAGCTCCTACAGTAAAGAGACCCAGTACTTC. Protein product: CASSSYSKETQYF.

The chain combines TRBV7-9 with TRBJ2-5, with TRBD1 as a possible D gene (5 bases). The CDR3 extends over 13 amino acids. The germline V gene has CDR1 SEHNR and CDR2 FQNEAQ (reference sequence). V dropped 6 bases and J dropped 7 bases, with 15 bases sitting between them. The CDR3 here is CASSTQSQGTQYF. The CDR3 bases are TGTGCCAGCAGTACTCAGAGCCAGGGGACCCAGTACTTC.

This chain uses TRBV5-1 with TRBJ2-7; D gene unclear. V shed 2 bases and J shed 0 bases, with 9 bases lying between them. The CDR3 is 14 residues long. Germline V CDR1 and CDR2: SGHRS, YFSETQ. This chain's CDR3 is CASSLSPSSYEQYF. The CDR3 bases are TGCGCCAGCAGCTTATCTCCTAGCTCCTACGAGCAGTACTTC.

The rearrangement links TRBV27 to TRBJ1-6, with 7 bases matching TRBD1. CDR1 is MNHEY and CDR2 is SMNVEV in the germline V gene (reference sequence). The V segment lost 2 bases and the J segment 10 bases; nucleotides outside the gene matches: 5. There are 14 residues in the CDR3. As DNA, the CDR3 is TGTGCCAGCAGTTTACAGGGGGTAGTATCACCCCTCCACTTT. Translation gives CASSLQGVVSPLHF.

The chain couples TRBV18 to TRBJ1-5; perhaps TRBD1 as D (6 bases). Trimming shortened V by 4 bases and J by 0 bases, and 7 bases separated the two germline ends. This CDR3 has 14 residues. Per germline, CDR1 KGHSH and CDR2 LQKENI. CDR3 sequence: CASSRTDSNQPQHF. CDR3 DNA sequence: TGTGCCAGCTCACGGACAGATAGCAATCAGCCCCAGCATTTT.

V is TRBV7-3 and J is TRBJ2-5; D perhaps matches TRBD2 (6 bases). Germline values: CDR1 SGHTA, CDR2 FQGTGA. The CDR3 sequence is 14 residues long. The V and J ends lost 6 bases and 5 bases respectively, with 16 bases between them. The CDR3 loop is CASRRTAGTETQYF. The CDR3, as DNA: TGTGCCAGCAGGCGTACGGCGGGAACGGAGACCCAGTACTTC.

This sequence joins TRBV7-8 and TRBJ1-4; 10 nucleotides match TRBD1. The V gene end was trimmed by 6 bases and the J gene end by 8 bases; junction bases not matched to a gene: 9. CDR1 SGHVS and CDR2 FQNEAQ come from the germline V gene. CDR3 length: 15 residues. This CDR3 reads CASSFRQGAQEKLFF. DNA for the CDR3: TGTGCCAGCAGTTTCAGACAGGGGGCGCAAGAAAAACTGTTTTTT.

This clone was observed a single time. The gene calls are TRBV28 and TRBJ1-4, with D possibly TRBD1 on 5 matching bases. The CDR3 covers 15 residues. Trimming took off 6 bases at V and 8 bases at J, with 19 bases between the two ends. The germline gives CDR1 MDHEN, CDR2 SYDVKM. CDR3 in amino acids: CASSQAGLRGEKLFF. The DNA of the CDR3 is TGTGCCAGCAGCCAAGCGGGACTCCGGGGGGAAAAACTGTTTTTT. Full variable domain (missing parts from reference TRBV28 and TRBJ1-4): DVKVTQSSRYLVKRTGEKVFLECVQDMDHENMFWYRQDPGLGLRLIYFSYDVKMKEKGDIPEGYSVSREKKERFSLILESASTNQTSMYLCASSQAGLRGEKLFFGSGTQLSVL.

The rearrangement uses TRBV6-5 and TRBJ1-5, with a possible D match to TRBD1 (5 bases). This CDR3 has 15 amino acids. The V and J ends lost 6 bases and 0 bases respectively, with 12 bases between them. Germline V gene sequence: CDR1 MNHEY, CDR2 SVGAGI. The CDR3 sequence is CASRKDRASNQPQHF. The CDR3 nucleotides are TGTGCCAGCAGGAAAGACAGAGCTAGCAATCAGCCCCAGCATTTT.

This clone was seen a few times. The rearrangement links TRBV19 to TRBJ2-1; 10 bases agree with TRBD2. This CDR3 has 17 residues. The V segment lost 0 bases and the J segment 6 bases; nucleotides outside the gene matches: 8. Germline V gene sequence: CDR1 LNHDA, CDR2 SQIVND (reference sequence). CDR3 protein: CASSIEAFLAGANEQFF. CDR3 coding DNA: TGTGCCAGTAGTATAGAAGCTTTCCTAGCGGGAGCCAATGAGCAGTTCTTC. The variable domain in full, with the rest retrieved from reference TRBV19 and TRBJ2-1, is DGGITQSPKYLFRKEGQNVTLSCEQNLNHDAMYWYRQDPGQGLRLIYYSQIVNDFQKGDIAEGYSVSREKKESFPLTVTSAQKNPTAFYLCASSIEAFLAGANEQFFGPGTRLTVL.

The chain links TRBV5-1 to TRBJ1-2, with TRBD1 as a possible D gene (5 bases). V was trimmed by 8 bases and J by 0 bases, leaving 14 bases between them. This CDR3 has 14 residues. The germline V gene encodes CDR1 SGHRS and CDR2 YFSETQ. The chain's CDR3 is CASRQTQANYGYTF. The CDR3 nucleotides read TGCGCCAGTAGACAGACACAAGCTAACTATGGCTACACCTTC.

V and J are TRBV5-8 and TRBJ2-7; 7 bases are shared with TRBD1. Germline V lookup: CDR1 SGHTS, CDR2 YDEGEE. The CDR3 loop spans 15 amino acids. V shed 2 bases, J shed 5 bases, and the junction held 10 bases outside the gene matches. Here the CDR3 DNA reads TGTGCCAGCAGCTTAACCCCCACAGGGGTAAACGAGCAGTACTTC. Its translation: CASSLTPTGVNEQYF.

The genes are TRBV4-1 and TRBJ1-6, with D hard to call. The CDR3 spans 17 residues. Germline-derived CDR1 and CDR2 are MGHRA and YSYEKL. Trimming cost V 0 bases and J 0 bases, with 9 bases left between them. The CDR3 nucleotides are TGCGCCAGCAGCCAAGATCGGTGGAGCTCCTATAATTCACCCCTCCACTTT. Translation: CASSQDRWSSYNSPLHF.

The chain is built from TRBV19 and TRBJ1-5; D not certain. Between the trimmed V and J ends, which lost 2 bases and 4 bases, there was a span of 12 bases. There are 15 residues in the CDR3. Germline V gene lookup returns CDR1 LNHDA and CDR2 SQIVND (reference sequence). The CDR3 DNA reads as TGTGCCAGTAGTATAAATTACGGGTCGAATCAGCCCCAGCATTTT. Translation gives CASSINYGSNQPQHF.

The CDR3 protein is CASSRTGSDEQYF. The CDR3 region has the DNA TGTGCCAGCAGTAGGACAGGGTCGGACGAGCAGTACTTC. V gene TRBV12-3 or TRBV12-4 combines with J gene TRBJ2-7; TRBD1 aligns across 8 bases. Germline trimming cut 5 bases from V and 5 bases from J; bases unmatched to any gene: 5. This CDR3 is 13 amino acids long.

The rearrangement links TRBV27 to TRBJ1-6; 7 bases are a match to TRBD1. CDR3 length equals 14 residues. The junction had 4 bases not matched to a gene; V was cut back by 2 bases and J by 9 bases. From germline, CDR1 is MNHEY and CDR2 SMNVEV (reference sequence). The CDR3 spells CASSLNRGGSPLHF. The CDR3 DNA sequence: TGTGCCAGCAGTTTAAACAGGGGCGGTTCACCCCTCCACTTT.

The CDR3 loop is CASSLVAATNEKLFF. The DNA for the CDR3 is TGTGCCAGCAGTCTGGTGGCTGCAACTAATGAAAAACTGTTTTTT. This chain connects TRBV27 to TRBJ1-4; no definite D call. V lost 5 bases and J lost 0, with 10 bases in between. The germline V gene has CDR1 MNHEY and CDR2 SMNVEV (reference sequence). This CDR3 has 15 amino acids. Full variable domain (rest looked up from reference TRBV27 and TRBJ1-4): EAQVTQNPRYLITVTGKKLTVTCSQNMNHEYMSWYRQDPGLGLRQIYYSMNVEVTDKGDVPEGYKVSRKEKRNFPLILESPSPNQTSLYFCASSLVAATNEKLFFGSGTQLSVL.

The CDR3 spells CASTPDSTYEQYF. The CDR3 DNA reads as TGTGCCAGCACCCCTGACAGTACCTACGAGCAGTACTTC. This chain uses TRBV2 with TRBJ2-7; D is possibly TRBD1 (5 bases). The germline V and J ends were trimmed by 7 bases and 2 bases, with 12 bases remaining between them. This CDR3 is 13 amino acids long. Germline loops: CDR1 SNHLY, CDR2 FYNNEI. Full variable domain (remainder filled in from reference TRBV2 and TRBJ2-7): EPEVTQTPSHQVTQMGQEVILRCVPISNHLYFYWYRQILGQKVEFLVSFYNNEISEKSEIFDDQFSVERPDGSNFTLKIRSTKLEDSAMYFCASTPDSTYEQYFGPGTRLTVT.

The chain uses TRBV19 and TRBJ1-5, with D unclear. With 7 bases removed from V and 5 bases from J, the gap between germline ends came to 24 bases. The CDR3 consists of 17 residues. Per germline, CDR1 LNHDA and CDR2 SQIVND (reference sequence). The CDR3 DNA follows: TGTGCCAGTACGTATACAGTAATTGCTTCAGGTCATCAGCCCCAGCATTTT. Its protein product is CASTYTVIASGHQPQHF.

The chain couples TRBV3-1 (or the pseudogene TRBV3-2) to TRBJ1-3; 11 positions match TRBD1. Germline lookup yields CDR1 LGHDT and CDR2 YNNKEL (reference sequence). The V segment lost 4 bases and the J segment 4 bases; nucleotides outside the gene matches: 9. The CDR3 has 17 amino acids. The CDR3 DNA reads TGTGCCAGCAGCCCATTTGGACAGGGGGCATGGGGAAACACCATATATTTT. Its protein product is CASSPFGQGAWGNTIYF.

The chain couples TRBV5-1 to TRBJ1-3; possible D gene TRBD1, 6 bases. V lost 1 base and J lost 7, with 12 bases in between. CDR1 and CDR2 from the germline V gene are SGHRS and YFSETQ. This CDR3 is built from 14 residues. CDR3 region: CASSLSQGRNTIYF. The CDR3 DNA is TGCGCCAGCAGCTTGTCACAGGGAAGGAACACCATATATTTT.

The rearrangement links TRBV29-1 to TRBJ1-1, with TRBD1 identical over 9 bases. CDR1 is SQVTM, CDR2 ANQGSEA, per germline. V lost 6 bases and J lost 4; bases outside the gene matches: 6. The CDR3 is made up of 13 amino acids. As DNA, the CDR3 is TGCAGCGTGCCGGGGGACAGGGTCACTGAAGCTTTCTTT. Amino acid sequence: CSVPGDRVTEAFF. Looking up the rest from reference TRBV29-1 and TRBJ1-1 gives the full variable domain: SAVISQKPSRDICQRGTSLTIQCQVDSQVTMMFWYRQQPGQSLTLIATANQGSEATYESGFVIDKFPISRPNLTFSTLTVSNMSPEDSSIYLCSVPGDRVTEAFFGQGTRLTVV.